This TCR beta chain was identified during a study of a mutant IDH1 vaccine in newly diagnosed glioma. The germline gives CDR1 LGHNA, CDR2 YSLEER. CDR3 length: 16 residues. The V and J ends lost 0 bases and 0 bases respectively, with 9 bases between them. As for time point: baseline, week 1 (first vaccination visit). Noted treatment: pre-vaccination baseline after standard-of-care therapy. Study-wide results and limits: Pseudoprogression appeared independent of alterations in top peripheral clonotypes.

Concerning this clone: Its matching antigen is unknown.

Generated by immunoSEQ multiplex PCR, the TCRdb table keeps only in-frame clones and is missing some. The sample shows some 50,000 clones, roughly 85% of them seen only once. The source was PBMCs, collected from a glioma patient treated with radiotherapy, temozolomide or both. This chain joins TRBV4-3 and TRBJ1-3; the D is unclear. The source is a middle-aged man with glioma. The CDR3 reads CASSQEVSNSGNTIYF. The CDR3 bases are TGCGCCAGCAGCCAAGAGGTATCGAACTCTGGAAACACCATATATTTT.